One TCR beta chain is described in this entry. The antigen remains undetermined. Blood collection times were about day -28 and days 30, 100, 180 posttransplant. This specimen comes from a study of T cell clonotyping in hematopoietic cell transplantation. Generated by immunoSEQ multiplex PCR, the TCRdb table keeps only in-frame clones and is missing some. The sample shows roughly 11,000 clones, 89% of them seen only once. Findings and caveats of the study: At the given depth, recipient repertoires were over 95% de novo clonotypes. Recipient TCR diversity dropped after transplant; expanded clonotypes rose from day 30 to 180. No sorting was done, leaving CD4 and CD8 contributions mixed.

The CDR3 loop spans 12 amino acids. CDR1 and CDR2 (germline): SGHKS, YYEKEE (reference sequence). The V and J ends lost 4 bases and 5 bases, in that order; junction bases with no gene match: 1. The origin of this receptor is a female patient between 55 and 75 years old who had an allogeneic stem cell transplant from an unrelated donor, so the T cells may come from the graft donor. Some clones in this sample may be carry-over from other donors' samples. The chain is built from TRBV5-5 and TRBJ2-3; 7 bases are a match to TRBD2. The source was PBMCs, collected 100 days after allogeneic stem cell transplant. The CDR3 here is CASSLAEDTQYF. The CDR3 DNA sequence: TGTGCCAGCAGCCTAGCGGAAGATACGCAGTATTTT.